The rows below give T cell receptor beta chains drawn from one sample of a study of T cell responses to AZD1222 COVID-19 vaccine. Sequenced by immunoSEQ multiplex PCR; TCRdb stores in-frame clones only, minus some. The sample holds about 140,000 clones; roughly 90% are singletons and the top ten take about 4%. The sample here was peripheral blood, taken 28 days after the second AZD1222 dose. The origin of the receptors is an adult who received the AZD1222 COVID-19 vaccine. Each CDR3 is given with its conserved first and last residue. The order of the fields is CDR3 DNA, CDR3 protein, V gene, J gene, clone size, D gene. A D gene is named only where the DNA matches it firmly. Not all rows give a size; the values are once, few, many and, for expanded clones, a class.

CDR3nt: TGTGCCAGCAGTTTGGTTTTCTACGAGCAGTACTTC
CDR3aa: CASSLVFYEQYF
v_gene: TRBV12-3/TRBV12-4
j_gene: TRBJ2-7
abundance: .
d_gene: .

CDR3nt: TGTGCCACCAGCTTGATGTGGGGGGTTGATAACACTGAAGCTTTCTTT
CDR3aa: CATSLMWGVDNTEAFF
v_gene: TRBV15
j_gene: TRBJ1-1
abundance: .
d_gene: .

CDR3nt: TGTGCCAGCAGCCCAGGGGACAGGGGAGTAGGGACTGAAGCTTTCTTT
CDR3aa: CASSPGDRGVGTEAFF
v_gene: TRBV16
j_gene: TRBJ1-1
abundance: .
d_gene: TRBD1

CDR3nt: TGTGCCAGCAGCGGTTTGAGTAGGGAGGTAGGAAACACCATATATTTT
CDR3aa: CASSGLSREVGNTIYF
v_gene: TRBV28
j_gene: TRBJ1-3
abundance: few
d_gene: .

CDR3nt: TGTGCCAACTTAGACAGGAACACCGGGGAGCTGTTTTTT
CDR3aa: CANLDRNTGELFF
v_gene: TRBV12-3/TRBV12-4
j_gene: TRBJ2-2
abundance: .
d_gene: .

CDR3nt: TGTGCCAGCAGCCATACCCCGGTCATGAACACTGAAGCTTTCTTT
CDR3aa: CASSHTPVMNTEAFF
v_gene: TRBV6-6
j_gene: TRBJ1-1
abundance: .
d_gene: .

CDR3nt: TGTGCCAGTAGAGATAAGGGACTAGCGAGGAATGAGCAGTTCTTC
CDR3aa: CASRDKGLARNEQFF
v_gene: TRBV19
j_gene: TRBJ2-1
abundance: once
d_gene: TRBD2

CDR3nt: TGTGCCAGCAGCATGACTAGTCAAGAGACCCAGTACTTC
CDR3aa: CASSMTSQETQYF
v_gene: TRBV9
j_gene: TRBJ2-5
abundance: .
d_gene: .

CDR3nt: TGTGCCAGCAGTTTAAGGCCACAGGGACTCTCCTATGGCTACACCTTC
CDR3aa: CASSLRPQGLSYGYTF
v_gene: TRBV27
j_gene: TRBJ1-2
abundance: .
d_gene: .

CDR3nt: TGTGCCAGCAGCTCAGCCTTGGGGGTCTCTAGCACAGATACGCAGTATTTT
CDR3aa: CASSSALGVSSTDTQYF
v_gene: TRBV7-6
j_gene: TRBJ2-3
abundance: .
d_gene: .

CDR3nt: TGTGCCAGCAGCTCCGAAACCACAGATACGCAGTATTTT
CDR3aa: CASSSETTDTQYF
v_gene: TRBV7-2
j_gene: TRBJ2-3
abundance: .
d_gene: .

CDR3nt: TGCGCCAGCAGCTTTACAGGGGGCGCCCCCTACGAGCAGTACTTC
CDR3aa: CASSFTGGAPYEQYF
v_gene: TRBV5-1
j_gene: TRBJ2-7
abundance: .
d_gene: TRBD1

CDR3nt: TGTGCCAGAAGCTCTCTCGACACCCCAACGCCTCGAAAACACGGTGAAGCTTTCTTT
CDR3aa: CARSSLDTPTPRKHGEAFF
v_gene: TRBV5-3
j_gene: TRBJ1-1
abundance: .
d_gene: .

CDR3nt: TGTGCCAGCAGTTTTCCCGGACAGACCCGGTTAGGGAACTTC
CDR3aa: CASSFPGQTRLGNF
v_gene: TRBV6-5
j_gene: TRBJ2-4
abundance: .
d_gene: .

CDR3nt: TGTGCCAGCAGACGGACAGGGGAAGAGACCCAGTACTTC
CDR3aa: CASRRTGEETQYF
v_gene: TRBV12-3/TRBV12-4
j_gene: TRBJ2-5
abundance: .
d_gene: TRBD1

CDR3nt: TGTGCCAGCAGCCCTACAGGGTCGAAACTGTTTTTT
CDR3aa: CASSPTGSKLFF
v_gene: TRBV12-3/TRBV12-4
j_gene: TRBJ1-4
abundance: .
d_gene: .

CDR3nt: TGTGCCAGCAGTTATAGGGCCAATCAGCCCCAGCATTTT
CDR3aa: CASSYRANQPQHF
v_gene: TRBV6-2/TRBV6-3
j_gene: TRBJ1-5
abundance: .
d_gene: .

CDR3nt: TGCGCCAGCAGCCAAGTTAGCCAGACTACCAACTATGGCTACACCTTC
CDR3aa: CASSQVSQTTNYGYTF
v_gene: TRBV4-1
j_gene: TRBJ1-2
abundance: .
d_gene: .

CDR3nt: TGTGCCACCAGCAGGACAGGGCACACTGAAGCTTTCTTT
CDR3aa: CATSRTGHTEAFF
v_gene: TRBV15
j_gene: TRBJ1-1
abundance: .
d_gene: TRBD1

CDR3nt: TGTGCCAGCAGCCGCAGGGGGTTTGGTCAGCCCCAGCATTTT
CDR3aa: CASSRRGFGQPQHF
v_gene: TRBV6-2/TRBV6-3
j_gene: TRBJ1-5
abundance: .
d_gene: TRBD1

CDR3nt: TGTGCCAGCAGCCAAGATTACGGGGGCTCCTACAATGAGCAGTTCTTC
CDR3aa: CASSQDYGGSYNEQFF
v_gene: TRBV3-1/TRBV3-2
j_gene: TRBJ2-1
abundance: .
d_gene: .

CDR3nt: TGTGCCAGCAGCTTATTTGCAGACGAAAAACTGTTTTTT
CDR3aa: CASSLFADEKLFF
v_gene: TRBV7-6
j_gene: TRBJ1-4
abundance: .
d_gene: .

CDR3nt: TGCGCCAGCAGCTTCGACAGAAAGGATAATTCACCCCTCCACTTT
CDR3aa: CASSFDRKDNSPLHF
v_gene: TRBV5-1
j_gene: TRBJ1-6
abundance: .
d_gene: .

CDR3nt: TGCGCCAGCAGCTTGGAGGTTGGCGAGCAGTACTTC
CDR3aa: CASSLEVGEQYF
v_gene: TRBV5-1
j_gene: TRBJ2-7
abundance: .
d_gene: .

CDR3nt: TGTGCCAGCAGCTTTAAACTAGATTACGGATACAATGAGCAGTTCTTC
CDR3aa: CASSFKLDYGYNEQFF
v_gene: TRBV7-3
j_gene: TRBJ2-1
abundance: .
d_gene: .

CDR3nt: TGTGCCAGCAGTCGCTTCCCACAGGGAAATCAGCCCCAGCATTTT
CDR3aa: CASSRFPQGNQPQHF
v_gene: TRBV2
j_gene: TRBJ1-5
abundance: .
d_gene: .

CDR3nt: TGTGCCAGCAGCCCGACAGGTTTACAAGAGACCCAGTACTTC
CDR3aa: CASSPTGLQETQYF
v_gene: TRBV7-3
j_gene: TRBJ2-5
abundance: .
d_gene: .

CDR3nt: TGTGCCAGCAGCCATAGGGCCCAGGGGAATGAGCAGTTCTTC
CDR3aa: CASSHRAQGNEQFF
v_gene: TRBV3-1/TRBV3-2
j_gene: TRBJ2-1
abundance: .
d_gene: .

CDR3nt: TGTGCCAGCAGCGATGGGACTAGCGGGGGCCCGGCCGGGGAGCTGTTTTTT
CDR3aa: CASSDGTSGGPAGELFF
v_gene: TRBV9
j_gene: TRBJ2-2
abundance: .
d_gene: TRBD2

CDR3nt: TGTGCCAGCAGCCAAGATCTGTCCTGGTCACCCCTCCACTTT
CDR3aa: CASSQDLSWSPLHF
v_gene: TRBV14
j_gene: TRBJ1-6
abundance: .
d_gene: .

CDR3nt: TGTGCCATCAGCGCAGGGGAGAAAGCTAACTATGGCTACACCTTC
CDR3aa: CAISAGEKANYGYTF
v_gene: TRBV10-3
j_gene: TRBJ1-2
abundance: few
d_gene: .

CDR3nt: TGTGCCAGCATCGTGGAACCGAAGGGAGGCAATCAGCCCCAGCATTTT
CDR3aa: CASIVEPKGGNQPQHF
v_gene: TRBV2
j_gene: TRBJ1-5
abundance: .
d_gene: .

CDR3nt: TGTGCCAGCTTGCCCGGCGGGGGGGCGAGTGGGGCCAACGTCCTGACTTTC
CDR3aa: CASLPGGGASGANVLTF
v_gene: TRBV28
j_gene: TRBJ2-6
abundance: .
d_gene: TRBD2

CDR3nt: TGTGCCAGCAGCACCCGGACTAGCGGGGGGGGCAATGAGCAGTTCTTC
CDR3aa: CASSTRTSGGGNEQFF
v_gene: TRBV7-2
j_gene: TRBJ2-1
abundance: .
d_gene: TRBD2

CDR3nt: TGTGCCAGCAGCCGGTCGGGGGGGAGTATTCAGCCCCAGCATTTT
CDR3aa: CASSRSGGSIQPQHF
v_gene: TRBV6-5
j_gene: TRBJ1-5
abundance: .
d_gene: .

CDR3nt: TGTGCCAGCAGTGAGATTTGGGGGTGGGGCACAGATACGCAGTATTTT
CDR3aa: CASSEIWGWGTDTQYF
v_gene: TRBV6-1
j_gene: TRBJ2-3
abundance: few
d_gene: .

CDR3nt: TGTGCCAGCAGTTTGGCCCCCCCGGGAGGCTACACCTTC
CDR3aa: CASSLAPPGGYTF
v_gene: TRBV28
j_gene: TRBJ1-2
abundance: .
d_gene: .

CDR3nt: TGTGCCAGCAGCTTAGTCGGGGCTAATGAAAAACTGTTTTTT
CDR3aa: CASSLVGANEKLFF
v_gene: TRBV7-9
j_gene: TRBJ1-4
abundance: .
d_gene: .

CDR3nt: TGTGCCAGTAGTTCTGGGGAGGACAGGGCTTTACATGAGCAGTTCTTC
CDR3aa: CASSSGEDRALHEQFF
v_gene: TRBV19
j_gene: TRBJ2-1
abundance: .
d_gene: TRBD1

CDR3nt: TGTGCCACCAGCACTATGGACAGGGACAGTCAGCCCCAGCATTTT
CDR3aa: CATSTMDRDSQPQHF
v_gene: TRBV15
j_gene: TRBJ1-5
abundance: .
d_gene: TRBD1

CDR3nt: TGCGCCAGCAGCTTGGGTAGGGGACAGGGGGCAACTAATGAAAAACTGTTTTTT
CDR3aa: CASSLGRGQGATNEKLFF
v_gene: TRBV5-1
j_gene: TRBJ1-4
abundance: .
d_gene: TRBD1

CDR3nt: TGTGCCAGCAGCCAAGACCGTCCGTCCCAGGACAGGGTGTATGGCTACACCTTC
CDR3aa: CASSQDRPSQDRVYGYTF
v_gene: TRBV4-2
j_gene: TRBJ1-2
abundance: .
d_gene: TRBD1

CDR3nt: TGTGCCACCAGCAGGAATGAGGGGTATACCTCCACAGATACGCAGTATTTT
CDR3aa: CATSRNEGYTSTDTQYF
v_gene: TRBV15
j_gene: TRBJ2-3
abundance: .
d_gene: .

CDR3nt: TGTGCCAGCTGTCAGGGACCCGGGAGCACTGAAGCTTTCTTT
CDR3aa: CASCQGPGSTEAFF
v_gene: TRBV2
j_gene: TRBJ1-1
abundance: .
d_gene: .

CDR3nt: TGTGCCAGCAGCCCCCCAGGACAGGGAAAGAACACTGAAGCTTTCTTT
CDR3aa: CASSPPGQGKNTEAFF
v_gene: TRBV9
j_gene: TRBJ1-1
abundance: .
d_gene: TRBD1

CDR3nt: TGTGCCAGCTCACCCGACAGCTCTGGGGCCAACGTCCTGACTTTC
CDR3aa: CASSPDSSGANVLTF
v_gene: TRBV18
j_gene: TRBJ2-6
abundance: .
d_gene: .